These T cell receptor beta chains were read from a single sample in a study of T cells in Graves' hyperthyroidism and ophthalmopathy. In TCRdb, the multiplex PCR reads were re-called with MiXCR into one record per CDR3 protein. The data show some 360,000 distinct CDR3 sequences, over 11% seen once. The sample taken for sequencing was blood. The receptors come from a woman aged 55-75 years with Graves' hyperthyroidism. Each CDR3 is given with its conserved first and last residue. Each record gives: CDR3 length, V gene, J gene, CDR3 protein.

13	TRBV6-2/TRBV6-3	TRBJ2-2	CASSLQATGELFF
19	TRBV7-2	TRBJ1-5	CASSSPGQGMYGLIQPQHF
12	TRBV5-4	TRBJ1-1	CASSFPGTEAFF
16	TRBV24-1	TRBJ2-3	CATSEETGTASDTQYF
13	TRBV2	TRBJ1-5	CASQDSPNQPQHF
16	TRBV4-1	TRBJ1-6	CASSQDGGAGNSPLHF
14	TRBV11-2	TRBJ1-2	CASSLLSGRNGYTF
13	TRBV19	TRBJ1-5	CASTAGGDGPQHF
20	TRBV7-8	TRBJ2-2	CASSLGILRDRWADTGELFF
16	TRBV24-1	TRBJ2-1	CATSDELAGGYNEQFF
13	TRBV10-3	TRBJ2-1	CATLLAGLNEQFF
14	TRBV7-3	TRBJ2-3	CASSSMDGQDTQYF
14	TRBV11-3	TRBJ1-6	CASSRPVGGSPLHF
13	TRBV30	TRBJ1-1	CAWRPNWNTEAFF
15	TRBV9	TRBJ1-1	CASSVGGGSNTEAFF
18	TRBV11-2	TRBJ2-2	CASSFRTSGRENTGELFF
13	TRBV24-1	TRBJ2-7	CATSDTGLHEQYF
16	TRBV5-4	TRBJ2-1	CASSPRSGSRNNEQFF
17	TRBV24-1	TRBJ2-1	CATSDLQSGQSYNEQFF
15	TRBV19	TRBJ2-7	CASSLLDGPTYEQYF
14	TRBV5-1	TRBJ2-5	CASSLADGQETQYF
17	TRBV20-1	TRBJ1-3	CSARDRDLKLSGNTIYF
15	TRBV27	TRBJ2-7	CASSGRLAGTDEQYF
14	TRBV11-3	TRBJ2-7	CASSLGDRAYEQYF
13	TRBV27	TRBJ2-5	CASSLDNGETQYF
14	TRBV3-1	TRBJ2-7	CASSQRSTSYEQYF
13	TRBV5-1	TRBJ1-2	CASSLSRQGVYTF
16	TRBV12-5	TRBJ2-7	CASGLDPGTGLYEQYF
12	TRBV11-1	TRBJ2-7	CASPRDHYEQYF
14	TRBV12-3/TRBV12-4	TRBJ2-1	CASSSSGARNEQFF
12	TRBV9	TRBJ2-1	CASSVASDEQFF
16	TRBV12-3/TRBV12-4	TRBJ2-1	CASRQPLTSGRNEQFF
14	TRBV28	TRBJ2-1	CASSRVGTHNEQFF
15	TRBV5-4	TRBJ2-7	CASSLDVTGIYEQYF
14	TRBV6-1	TRBJ2-2	CASSPRPNTGELFF
13	TRBV9	TRBJ2-5	CASSAPSKETQYF
14	TRBV6-1	TRBJ1-5	CASSLQEGNQPQHF
13	TRBV5-4	TRBJ1-4	CASSFPNNEKLFF
16	TRBV19	TRBJ2-3	CATRRGGRTSTDTQYF
14	TRBV2	TRBJ1-5	CASSQQGMNQPQHF